This TCR beta chain is drawn from a study of CD8 T cells in Susac syndrome. The CDR3 runs to 12 residues. The germline V gene encodes CDR1 LGHNA and CDR2 YNFKEQ. V lost 1 base to trimming and J lost 4 bases, with 1 base between them. RNA totalling 0.5 to 1 ug underwent reverse transcription with random hexamers. TCR beta CDR3 was amplified by immunoSEQ multiplex PCR. This amplification extended across 54 Vbeta and 13 Jbeta segments. MiXCR, run by TCRdb on the immunoSEQ multiplex PCR reads, gives a single entry per CDR3 protein. Here the sample spans around 18,000 distinct CDR3 sequences, about 95% being singletons.

This receptor was taken from a human donor in good health. The sample consisted of CD8+ T cells from PBMCs. The rearrangement uses TRBV4-2 and TRBJ2-2; D not certain. This chain's CDR3 is CASSQGTGELFF. The CDR3 DNA is TGTGCCAGCAGCCAAGGCACCGGGGAGCTGTTTTTT.